This TCR beta chain was captured in a study of CD8 T cells in ankylosing spondylitis. The CDR3 is 15 amino acids. Germline lookup yields CDR1 SGHDN and CDR2 FVKESK. Trimming removed 0 bases from V and 9 bases from J; junction bases left unmatched: 7. Whole-study results and caveats: A motif in TCR beta, a set of eight highly homologous variants, appeared characteristic of ankylosing spondylitis blood.

Remarks on this clonotype: Its antigen remains unknown.

It was by quantitative 5'-RACE with molecular barcodes that TCR beta libraries were made. TCRdb reprocessed the 5' RACE reads via MiXCR and lists one record per CDR3 protein. The table records fewer than 650,000 distinct CDR3 sequences, roughly an eighth of them present only once. Sequencing was carried out using blood, either unsorted or a sorted T cell fraction (not recorded which). The chain uses TRBV14 and TRBJ2-4, with TRBD2 matching over 8 bases. The TCR was taken from a male donor with ankylosing spondylitis. CDR3 residues: CASSQEGGGHGIQYF. The CDR3 DNA is TGTGCCAGCAGCCAAGAAGGCGGGGGGCACGGCATTCAGTACTTC.